This TCR beta chain was obtained from a study of Graves' ophthalmopathy and Graves' hyperthyroidism. Amplified TCR beta CDR3 regions were obtained using RNA transcripts as template. HTBI primers served in a first-round RT-PCR, which a second-round multiplex PCR followed. TCRdb re-analysed the multiplex PCR reads in MiXCR, keeping a single row per CDR3 protein. The sample yields around 1.1 million distinct CDR3 sequences, about two fifths seen once. CDR3 length equals 14 residues. CDR1 is SGDLS, CDR2 YYNGEE, per germline. The V end lost 3 bases, the J end lost 3 bases, and 12 bases lay between the germline ends. The diagnostic workup employed clinical symptoms, serum thyroxine, TRAb, thyroid ultrasound and orbital computed tomography.

The sample comprised peripheral blood or thyroid tissue (not recorded which). V and J are TRBV9 and TRBJ2-5; maybe TRBD1 (5 bases). This TCR derives from an adult man with Graves' hyperthyroidism. CDR3 in DNA: TGTGCCAGCAGCGCTGGGGCAGAGAAAGAGACCCAGTACTTC. It codes for CASSAGAEKETQYF.